This note documents a single T cell receptor beta chain sequence. Authors' methods: It was from reference gene primer amplification that nucleated cell counts were estimated. Profiled with immunoSEQ multiplex PCR; TCRdb holds only in-frame clones, not every one. V and J calls and clone size are given by that table; D and trimming were obtained from the DNA. Here the sample spans roughly 250,000 clones, 90% being singletons. The data derive from a study of blood T cell repertoires in COVID-19. Participants were placed into cohorts based on the clinical history they reported. Exposed participants encountered a COVID-19 case during the 2 weeks preceding study entry. The origin of this receptor is a man aged 50 to 59 who had been exposed to COVID-19. Sequenced material: PBMCs or T cells enriched from blood (not recorded which).

CDR3 coding DNA: TGTGCCAGTAGTATCAGGACAGTGGGGGATCAGTACTTC. This encodes CASSIRTVGDQYF. The rearrangement joins TRBV19 to TRBJ2-5; maybe TRBD1 (6 bases). The CDR3 is 13 amino acids. Germline V gives CDR1 LNHDA, CDR2 SQIVND (reference sequence). V lost 3 bases and J 11 bases, leaving 16 bases between the germline ends.